The 27 T cell receptor beta chains presented below share a single source sample, sequenced in a study of Ad26.COV2.S vaccination and SARS-CoV-2 variants. Repertoires were generated with immunoSEQ multiplex PCR, while TCRdb's copy carries only in-frame clones and drops some. The sample consists of 350,000 to 600,000 clones, roughly nine tenths of them appearing once. Treatment described: about 20 received Ad26.COV2.S at low or high dose, single or two shots; five or six received placebo; per-sample allocation not given. The study sampled participants on day 63 after the first vaccine or placebo injection. Sequencing was performed on peripheral blood, taken in a trial of Ad26.COV2.S vaccine versus placebo. The receptor source for this set is a person between 18 and 59 years old who received the Ad26.COV2.S COVID-19 vaccine or a placebo.

V gene TRBV5-4 combines with J gene TRBJ2-7; the match to TRBD2 covers 8 bases. The trim removed 2 bases at V and 2 bases at J, leaving 3 bases unmatched. The CDR3 is made up of 14 amino acids. From germline, CDR1 is SGHNT and CDR2 YYREEE (reference sequence). The CDR3 protein is CASSFAGLAYEQYF. The CDR3 bases are TGTGCCAGCAGCTTCGCGGGACTAGCCTACGAGCAGTACTTC.

The genes are TRBV28 and TRBJ2-2; TRBD2 aligns across 7 bases. V lost 5 bases and J lost 6; bases outside the gene matches: 12. Germline CDR1 is MDHEN and CDR2 is SYDVKM. This CDR3 has 16 residues. CDR3 coding DNA: TGTGCCAGCAGTGCCATTAATCCTGGACTAGCCGGGGAGCTGTTTTTT. Its translation is CASSAINPGLAGELFF.

This clone was observed a single time. The chain has TRBV18 and TRBJ2-7, with TRBD2 identical over 13 bases. Losses at the gene ends were 4 bases for V and 6 bases for J; bases not matched to a gene: 6. This CDR3 region has 15 residues. CDR1 is KGHSH and CDR2 is LQKENI in the germline V gene. The CDR3 nucleotides are TGTGCCAGCTCACGACTAGCGGGGGGCGGGAGCGAGCAGTACTTC. The encoded protein is CASSRLAGGGSEQYF.

The rearrangement joins TRBV28 to TRBJ2-7, with D perhaps assigned TRBD1 or TRBD2 (5 bases each). In germline, CDR1 is MDHEN, CDR2 SYDVKM. The V end was cut by 5 bases, the J end by 2 bases, with 13 bases between. The CDR3 sequence is 14 residues long. The CDR3 loop is CASSLRDRTYEQYF. CDR3 in DNA: TGTGCCAGCAGTCTCCGGGACCGAACCTACGAGCAGTACTTC. Full variable domain (rest looked up from reference TRBV28 and TRBJ2-7): DVKVTQSSRYLVKRTGEKVFLECVQDMDHENMFWYRQDPGLGLRLIYFSYDVKMKEKGDIPEGYSVSREKKERFSLILESASTNQTSMYLCASSLRDRTYEQYFGPGTRLTVT.

This rearrangement joins TRBV29-1 to TRBJ1-2; D remains ambiguous. The CDR3 extends over 8 amino acids. The V end was cut by 7 bases, the J end by 11 bases, with 8 bases between. CDR1 SQVTM and CDR2 ANQGSEA come from the germline V gene. CDR3 sequence (DNA): TGCAGCGCCGACCGTTACACCTTC. Its protein is CSADRYTF.

This chain connects TRBV18 to TRBJ2-2, with 7 bases aligning to TRBD1. The CDR3 has 15 residues. Germline trimming cut 4 bases from V and 2 bases from J; bases unmatched to any gene: 4. Germline CDR1 reads KGHSH; CDR2 reads LQKENI. As DNA, the CDR3 is TGTGCCAGCTCACTGGACAGGCTTAACACCGGGGAGCTGTTTTTT. This codes for CASSLDRLNTGELFF.

The rearrangement uses TRBV18 and TRBJ2-5; TRBD2 matches 13 bases. CDR1 is KGHSH, CDR2 LQKENI, per germline. V dropped 3 bases and J dropped 5; count of bases not matched to a gene: 9. The CDR3 runs 17 residues. DNA of the CDR3: TGTGCCAGCTCACCTATTACTAGCGGGAGGGGTCAGGAGACCCAGTACTTC. It is translated as CASSPITSGRGQETQYF.

The V gene is TRBV7-2, the J gene TRBJ2-7; D remains ambiguous. The germline CDR1 and CDR2 sequences are SGHTA and FQGNSA. The CDR3 extends over 13 amino acids. Trimming pared 1 base from V and 3 bases from J, leaving 7 bases between. CDR3 protein: CASSLVQNYEQYF. The CDR3 nucleotides are TGTGCCAGCAGCTTAGTACAGAACTACGAGCAGTACTTC.

The chain employs TRBV6-2 or TRBV6-3 and TRBJ2-2; D is unresolved. V was clipped by 2 bases and J by 4 bases, with 11 bases between them. This CDR3 is built from 15 residues. Germline V gene sequence: CDR1 MNHEY, CDR2 SVGEGT. The CDR3 is CASSYAALPTGELFF. CDR3 bases: TGTGCCAGCAGTTACGCGGCTCTTCCCACCGGGGAGCTGTTTTTT.

The genes are TRBV5-1 and TRBJ2-3; 8 positions agree with TRBD1. This CDR3 is built from 16 residues. The ends lost 3 bases at V and 0 bases at J; junction bases unmatched: 6. Per germline, CDR1 SGHRS and CDR2 YFSETQ. CDR3 residues: CASSYRTGMSTDTQYF. The CDR3 DNA is TGCGCCAGCAGCTACCGGACAGGGATGAGCACAGATACGCAGTATTTT.

The chain's CDR3 is CASSSGNSYTEQYF. For the CDR3, the DNA is TGTGCCAGCAGTTCAGGGAACAGCTATACCGAGCAGTACTTC. J is TRBJ2-7 and V is TRBV27; tentative D call: TRBD1 (5 bases). Trimming shortened V by 4 bases and J by 6 bases, and 16 bases separated the two germline ends. Per germline, CDR1 MNHEY and CDR2 SMNVEV (reference sequence). The CDR3 contains 14 residues.

CDR3 nucleotide sequence: TGTGCCAGCAGTGAAGACAGGGTCAGAGAGACCCAGTACTTC. It translates to CASSEDRVRETQYF. The chain links TRBV25-1 to TRBJ2-5, with 7 bases fitting TRBD1. The CDR3 totals 14 residues. V shed 2 bases, J shed 4 bases, and the junction held 4 bases outside the gene matches. Germline-derived CDR1 and CDR2 are MGHDK and SYGVNS.

This clone has more than one count but fewer than ten. The V gene is TRBV10-1, the J gene TRBJ2-2; 8 nucleotides line up with TRBD1. Germline CDR1 is WNHNN and CDR2 is SYGVQD (reference sequence). CDR3 length: 15 amino acids. The V and J ends lost 4 bases and 4 bases, in that order; junction bases with no gene match: 5. DNA of the CDR3: TGCGCCAGCAGTGCTTCCGGGACAGGCACCGGGGAGCTGTTTTTT. Amino acid sequence: CASSASGTGTGELFF.

This chain uses TRBV4-1 with TRBJ1-2; D remains unclear. Germline V gene sequence: CDR1 MGHRA, CDR2 YSYEKL. The length of the CDR3 is 15 residues. Trimming cost V 0 bases and J 0 bases, with 8 bases left between them. The CDR3 here is CASSQEGHANYGYTF. CDR3 in DNA: TGCGCCAGCAGCCAAGAAGGCCATGCTAACTATGGCTACACCTTC.

This clone was seen a few times. The gene calls are TRBV29-1 and TRBJ1-2; 8 bases agree with TRBD1. The germline V gene encodes CDR1 SQVTM and CDR2 ANQGSEA. The junction had 8 bases not matched to a gene; V was cut back by 6 bases and J by 8 bases. The CDR3 extends over 12 amino acids. DNA of the CDR3: TGCAGCGTCTTGACAGGGGAGGGAGGCTACACCTTC. It is translated as CSVLTGEGGYTF.

This chain joins TRBV7-2 and TRBJ2-7; D remains unclear. The CDR3 consists of 12 residues. V lost 1 base, J lost 2 bases, and 3 bases lay in between. Germline V lookup: CDR1 SGHTA, CDR2 FQGNSA. The CDR3 bases are TGTGCCAGCAGCTTAGTCCCCTACGAGCAGTACTTC. Translated, it gives CASSLVPYEQYF.

The rearrangement links TRBV13 to TRBJ2-2, with a tentative D call TRBD2 (6 bases). Germline CDR1 and CDR2: PRHDT and FYEKMQ (reference sequence). V dropped 1 base and J dropped 1 base, with 10 bases sitting between them. This CDR3 has 16 amino acids. The CDR3: CASSLAGVRNTGELFF. The CDR3 DNA follows: TGTGCCAGCAGCTTAGCGGGAGTGAGGAACACCGGGGAGCTGTTTTTT.

The V and J genes are TRBV7-2 and TRBJ2-3; 12 bases match TRBD2. The CDR3 sequence is 18 residues long. The junction had 10 bases not matched to a gene; V was cut back by 0 bases and J by 6 bases. From germline, CDR1 is SGHTA and CDR2 FQGNSA. The CDR3 sequence: CASSLASASGGARDTQYF. Here the CDR3 DNA reads TGTGCCAGCAGCTTAGCTTCAGCTAGCGGGGGGGCTAGGGATACGCAGTATTTT.

The CDR3 here is CASSGAFSYEQYF. The CDR3 nucleotides are TGTGCCAGCAGTGGGGCTTTTTCCTACGAGCAGTACTTC. This chain links TRBV2 with TRBJ2-7; D uncertain. The germline V gene has CDR1 SNHLY and CDR2 FYNNEI. The V end was cut by 4 bases, the J end by 1 base, with 8 bases between. The CDR3 loop spans 13 amino acids.

The chain carries TRBV10-3 and TRBJ2-2; D gene unclear. CDR1 and CDR2 from the germline V gene are ENHRY and SYGVKD. The V and J ends lost 10 bases and 5 bases respectively, with 26 bases between them. The CDR3 covers 17 residues. CDR3 nucleotide sequence: TGTGCCACCAAGTCTACGGACCAGTCGTTATTTACCGGGGAGCTGTTTTTT. It specifies CATKSTDQSLFTGELFF.

The chain uses TRBV9 and TRBJ2-1, with D perhaps matching TRBD1 or TRBD2 (7 bases each). In germline, CDR1 is SGDLS, CDR2 YYNGEE. Trimming cost V 7 bases and J 2 bases, with 13 bases left between them. This CDR3 comprises 14 residues. The CDR3: CASGEGTAYNEQFF. The CDR3 DNA follows: TGTGCCAGCGGGGAGGGGACAGCCTACAATGAGCAGTTCTTC. Full variable domain (outside the CDR3, taken from reference TRBV9 and TRBJ2-1): DSGVTQTPKHLITATGQRVTLRCSPRSGDLSVYWYQQSLDQGLQFLIQYYNGEERAKGNILERFSAQQFPDLHSELNLSSLELGDSALYFCASGEGTAYNEQFFGPGTRLTVL.

V usage is TRBV6-5 and J usage is TRBJ2-3; possibly TRBD1 for D (6 bases). The germline CDR1 and CDR2 sequences are MNHEY and SVGAGI. V lost 7 bases to trimming and J lost 2 bases, with 13 bases between them. CDR3 size: 14 residues. The CDR3 bases are TGTGCCAGCACTGGCAGGGGCCTCACAGATACGCAGTATTTT. Encoded protein: CASTGRGLTDTQYF.

The chain has TRBV5-1 and TRBJ2-1, with TRBD2 identical over 12 bases. Trimming removed 5 bases from V and 5 bases from J; junction bases left unmatched: 5. The V gene's germline CDR1 is SGHRS and CDR2 YFSETQ. The CDR3 runs to 15 residues. This CDR3 reads CASRSLAGGNNEQFF. CDR3 DNA sequence: TGCGCCAGCAGGTCACTAGCGGGAGGAAACAATGAGCAGTTCTTC.

This rearrangement joins TRBV18 to TRBJ2-7; D is uncertain. CDR1 and CDR2 from the germline V gene are KGHSH and LQKENI. The CDR3 contains 14 residues. Trimming pared 2 bases from V and 3 bases from J, leaving 11 bases between. The CDR3 is CASSPARTDYEQYF. The CDR3 DNA reads TGTGCCAGCTCACCAGCGCGTACTGACTACGAGCAGTACTTC.

The chain links TRBV6-5 to TRBJ1-1, with TRBD1 matching over 7 bases. V gave up 6 bases and J gave up 4 bases; unmatched junction bases: 8. CDR1 and CDR2 (germline): MNHEY, SVGAGI. This CDR3 spans 14 amino acids. The CDR3 nucleotides read TGTGCCAGCAGAGACAGGGCGAGGGGCACTGAAGCTTTCTTT. Amino acid sequence: CASRDRARGTEAFF.

The J gene is TRBJ1-1, the V gene TRBV28; 8 nucleotides match TRBD1. The V gene end was trimmed by 5 bases and the J gene end by 5 bases; junction bases not matched to a gene: 7. This CDR3 has 14 amino acids. Germline V lookup: CDR1 MDHEN, CDR2 SYDVKM. The CDR3 sequence: CASSPGQGRTEAFF. CDR3 coding DNA: TGTGCCAGCAGTCCAGGACAGGGAAGAACTGAAGCTTTCTTT.

This clone was counted a single time. The rearrangement links TRBV28 to TRBJ2-2; the D is unclear. The CDR3 totals 14 residues. From germline, CDR1 is MDHEN and CDR2 SYDVKM. Trimming removed 5 bases at V and 6 bases at J, with 13 bases between. The CDR3 spells CASSTQSRAGELFF. Here the CDR3 DNA reads TGTGCCAGCAGTACCCAGTCCCGCGCCGGGGAGCTGTTTTTT.